This record covers a single TCR beta chain. No antigen is known for it. No much larger clone exists at a distance of one base, and base qualities are not known. The donors were some 39 Caucasian individuals from Russia, aged about 6 to 95 years, who were systemically healthy. Each donor gave about 9.7 milliliters of peripheral blood, drawn into EDTA-treated Vacutainer tubes. Ficoll-Paque density-gradient centrifugation was used to isolate PBMCs, with at least 7 million obtained per sample. Total RNA was extracted from PBMCs with Trizol reagent, with at least 6 micrograms obtained per sample. The percentages of naive CD45RAhigh/CD27high T cells were determined by flow cytometry on a PBMC aliquot from every donor. Library prep was done by 5' RACE. Instrument used: Illumina HiSeq 2500. The second PCR ran for about 6 to 12 cycles and used a J-beta primer mix along with a sample-barcoded 5' primer. Each TCR beta cDNA molecule received a unique molecular identifier from a template-switch 5' adaptor carrying 12 random nucleotides. At least 2.5 million CDR3-containing paired-end reads were obtained from each sample. All of the RNA was converted into first-strand cDNA using the Mint cDNA synthesis kit, with a TRBC-specific oligonucleotide serving as the primer. After uracil-DNA glycosylase treatment, a first 18-cycle PCR used universal primers M1SS and BC2_uni_R on all cDNA. Per the original workflow: Normalization of each sample was performed by random selection of 1 million high-quality reads, each carrying a distinct molecular identifier. Reads sharing molecular identifiers were discarded rather than binned into consensus sequences. MiTCR, run with a Q25 quality threshold and the strictest error-elimination algorithm, handled CDR3 identification, clonotype clustering and error correction. A nonparametric unseen species model with Euler transformation was used to estimate lower-bound total TCR beta diversity. Using fastp trimming at Q25 and MiXCR clonotype assembly, TCRdb reanalyzed the public sequencing data and kept in-frame beta chains. Rows merge per CDR3 protein into single entries with the most common DNA and genes. The V and J calls and clone size come from TCRdb's table, not from the authors' own analysis. The table for this sample lists approximately 800,000 distinct CDR3 sequences; roughly 26% of them were counted only once. Less than 3.5% of the sample is taken by the ten largest.

These data belong to a study of blood T cells in healthy people across ages (dated by TCRdb to about 2015). Study-level background: In model experiments, template switching captured about one uniquely barcoded TCR beta cDNA molecule for every two T cells. The study analyzed two additional independent replicas of 1 million unique cDNA reads from the same blood draw for two donors, one aged 18 to 29 and one aged 80 or older. The study measured age-related changes in TCR beta repertoire diversity using deep sequencing normalized with unique cDNA molecular identifiers. The donors were divided into four age groups: young (average roughly 15 years), middle-aged (about 40), aged (under 70) and long-lived (82). General findings and caveats noted by the study authors: Estimates of total diversity based on one million sequenced T cells were regarded as lower bounds and as underestimates. Observed TCR beta diversity per million T cells fell roughly linearly with age, and a significant reduction was already apparent by age about 38. Because donor CMV infection status was unknown, age-related changes in expanded clonotypes were potentially confounded. The percentage of naive T cells measured by flow cytometry correlated strongly with observed TCR beta diversity. Compared with the aged group, more naive CD4+ T cells, fewer expanded clones and increased TCR diversity were shown by the long-lived group, suggesting age selection. Conclusive comparison of naive and antigen-experienced compartments was prevented by the profiling of bulk unsorted PBMCs.

Sequences SGHTA (CDR1) and FQGNSA (CDR2) are obtained from the germline V gene. At the junction V is shortened by 5 bases and J by 0 bases; bases outside the gene matches: 8. From its cysteine to its phenylalanine, the CDR3 spans 17 amino acids. This entry keeps only the CDR3 DNA: 51 bases, framed from base 1. The sample was also linked to a second study, of T cells of mothers and their children. As the second paper documents: Donors were nine systemically healthy Caucasian individuals: three mothers and their six children. cDNA synthesis used all of the extracted RNA, with 1.5 ug of RNA in each 15 ul reaction. Sample barcodes and 2-4 random nucleotides were added via the M1S primer in the second PCR. Over 9 million TCR beta CDR3 reads came from each mother, compared with approximately 2.8 million reads from each child. In both related and unrelated pairs, thymic selection shapes the output of TCR recombination in a similar way, with inherited differences having only a minor effect. Normalized repertoire overlap in related mother-child pairs was always slightly higher than in unrelated mother-child pairs, but the difference was never significant. No persistent microchimeric T cell clones were detected, at a sensitivity of roughly 100 clones per million clonotypes. Deep NGS was used in the study to compare the TCR beta repertoires of mothers and children and to look for features that separate related mother-child pairs from unrelated individuals. Mothers averaged about 40 +/- 4 years of age and children averaged around 10 +/- 4 years. Libraries were sequenced on Illumina HiSeq 2000 with 100+100 nt paired-end reads after adapter ligation with NEBNext reagents. To prevent cross-contamination, the mother and child libraries were prepared one month apart and sequenced in separate runs. For each donor, somewhere between roughly 500,000 and 2,100,000 distinct TCR beta clonotypes were identified. Naive TCR beta clonotypes were estimated from low-frequency clonotypes matched to each donor's FACS-determined naive share, without sorting.

The rearranged segments are TRBV7-2 and TRBJ2-5; the junction holds 11 bases that match TRBD2. This TCR was recovered from a boy between 5 and 17 years old in good health. The sample taken for sequencing was blood. This receptor has the CDR3 CASSPALAGGYQETQYF. The DNA sequence is as follows: TGTGCCAGCAGCCCAGCCTTAGCGGGGGGGTACCAAGAGACCCAGTACTTC.